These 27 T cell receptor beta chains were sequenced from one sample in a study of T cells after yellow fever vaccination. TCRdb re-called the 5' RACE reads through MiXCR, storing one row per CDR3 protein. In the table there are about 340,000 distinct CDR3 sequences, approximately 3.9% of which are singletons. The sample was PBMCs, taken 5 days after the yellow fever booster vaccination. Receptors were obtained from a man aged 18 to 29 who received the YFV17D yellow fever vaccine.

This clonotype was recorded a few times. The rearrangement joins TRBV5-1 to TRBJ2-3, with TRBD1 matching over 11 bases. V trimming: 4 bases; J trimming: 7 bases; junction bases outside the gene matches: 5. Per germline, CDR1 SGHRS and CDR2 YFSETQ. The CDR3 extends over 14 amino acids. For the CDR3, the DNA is TGCGCCAGCAGCGCGGACAGGGGGCGAAATACGCAGTATTTT. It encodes CASSADRGRNTQYF.

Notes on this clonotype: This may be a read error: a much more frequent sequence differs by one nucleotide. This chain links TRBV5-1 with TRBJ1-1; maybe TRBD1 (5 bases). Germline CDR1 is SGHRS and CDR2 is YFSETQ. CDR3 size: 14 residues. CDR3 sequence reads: CACSLVQGEAEAFF. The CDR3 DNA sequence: TGCGCCTGCAGCTTGGTGCAGGGTGAGGCCGAAGCTTTCTTT.

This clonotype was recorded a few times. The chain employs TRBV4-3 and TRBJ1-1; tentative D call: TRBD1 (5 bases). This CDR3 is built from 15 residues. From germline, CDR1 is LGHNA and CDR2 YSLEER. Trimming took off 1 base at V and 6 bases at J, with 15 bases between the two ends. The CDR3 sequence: CASSQVWSGPPEAFF. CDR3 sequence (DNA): TGCGCCAGCAGCCAAGTTTGGTCAGGGCCCCCTGAAGCTTTCTTT.

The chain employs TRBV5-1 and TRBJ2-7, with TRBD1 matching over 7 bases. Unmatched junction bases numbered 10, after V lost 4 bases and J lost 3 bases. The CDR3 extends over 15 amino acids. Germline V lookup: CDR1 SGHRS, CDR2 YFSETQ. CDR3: CASSPGQRLIYEQYF. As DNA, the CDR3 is TGCGCCAGCAGCCCGGGACAGCGATTAATCTACGAGCAGTACTTC.

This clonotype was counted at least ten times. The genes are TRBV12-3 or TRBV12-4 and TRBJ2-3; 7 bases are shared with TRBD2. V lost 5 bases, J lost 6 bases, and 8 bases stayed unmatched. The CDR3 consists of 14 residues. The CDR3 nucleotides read TGTGCCAGCAGTCAGCTAGCGGCGGCGGATACGCAGTATTTT. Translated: CASSQLAAADTQYF.

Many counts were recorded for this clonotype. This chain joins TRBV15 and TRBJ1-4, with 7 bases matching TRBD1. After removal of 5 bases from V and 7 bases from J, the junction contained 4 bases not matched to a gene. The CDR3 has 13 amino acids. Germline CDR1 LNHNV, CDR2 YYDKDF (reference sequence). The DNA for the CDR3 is TGTGCCACCAGCGACAGGGTGACTGAAAAACTGTTTTTT. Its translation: CATSDRVTEKLFF.

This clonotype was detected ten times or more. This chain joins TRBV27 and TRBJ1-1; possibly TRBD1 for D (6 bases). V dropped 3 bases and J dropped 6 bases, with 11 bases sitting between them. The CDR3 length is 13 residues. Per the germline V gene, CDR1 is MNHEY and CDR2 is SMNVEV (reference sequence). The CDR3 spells CASSFGGGPEAFF. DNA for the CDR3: TGTGCCAGCAGTTTTGGGGGCGGGCCTGAAGCTTTCTTT.

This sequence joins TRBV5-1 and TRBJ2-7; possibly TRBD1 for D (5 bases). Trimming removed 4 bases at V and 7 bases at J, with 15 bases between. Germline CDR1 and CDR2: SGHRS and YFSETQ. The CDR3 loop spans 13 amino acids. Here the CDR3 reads CASSPPRSGEQYF. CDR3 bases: TGCGCCAGCAGCCCCCCGAGGTCAGGGGAGCAGTACTTC.

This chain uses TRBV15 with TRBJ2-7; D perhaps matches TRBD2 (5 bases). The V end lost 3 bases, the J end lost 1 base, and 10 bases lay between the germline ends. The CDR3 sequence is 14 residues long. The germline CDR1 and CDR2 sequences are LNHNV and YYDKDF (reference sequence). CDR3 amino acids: CATSSRGDSYEQYF. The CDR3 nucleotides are TGTGCCACCAGCAGCCGGGGAGATTCCTACGAGCAGTACTTC.

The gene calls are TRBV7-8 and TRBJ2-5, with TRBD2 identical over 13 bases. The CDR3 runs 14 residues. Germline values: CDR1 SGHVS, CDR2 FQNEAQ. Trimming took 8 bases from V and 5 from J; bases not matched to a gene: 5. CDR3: CASELAGGLETQYF. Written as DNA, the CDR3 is TGTGCCAGCGAACTAGCGGGGGGGCTTGAGACCCAGTACTTC.

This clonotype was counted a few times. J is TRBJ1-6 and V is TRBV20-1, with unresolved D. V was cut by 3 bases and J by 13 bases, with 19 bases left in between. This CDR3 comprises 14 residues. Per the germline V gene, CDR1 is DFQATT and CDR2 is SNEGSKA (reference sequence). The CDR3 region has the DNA TGCAGTGCTAGCCCCAACTCGATTATTTCGCCCCTCCACTTT. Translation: CSASPNSIISPLHF.

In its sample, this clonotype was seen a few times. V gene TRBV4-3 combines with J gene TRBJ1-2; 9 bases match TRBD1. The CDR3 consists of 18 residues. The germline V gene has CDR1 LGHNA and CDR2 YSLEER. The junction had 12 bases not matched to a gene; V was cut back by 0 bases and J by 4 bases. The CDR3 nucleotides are TGCGCCAGCAGCCAAGATACGGACAGGGGTCGGGGGGTCTATGGCTACACCTTC. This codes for CASSQDTDRGRGVYGYTF.

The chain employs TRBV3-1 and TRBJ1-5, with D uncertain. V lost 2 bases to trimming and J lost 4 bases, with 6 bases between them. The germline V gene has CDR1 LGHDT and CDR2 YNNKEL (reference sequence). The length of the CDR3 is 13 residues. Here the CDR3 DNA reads TGTGCCAGCAGCCAATCAGAAAATCAGCCCCAGCATTTT. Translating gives CASSQSENQPQHF.

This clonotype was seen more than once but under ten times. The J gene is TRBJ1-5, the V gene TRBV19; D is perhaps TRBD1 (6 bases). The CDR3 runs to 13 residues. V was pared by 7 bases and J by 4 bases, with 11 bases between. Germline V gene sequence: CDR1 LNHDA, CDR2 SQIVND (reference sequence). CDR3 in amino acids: CASKFRGNQPQHF. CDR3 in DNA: TGTGCCAGTAAGTTTAGGGGGAATCAGCCCCAGCATTTT.

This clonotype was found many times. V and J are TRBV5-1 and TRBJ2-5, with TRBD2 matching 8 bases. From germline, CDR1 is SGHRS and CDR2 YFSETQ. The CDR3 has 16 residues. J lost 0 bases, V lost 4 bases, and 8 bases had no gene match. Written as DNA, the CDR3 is TGCGCCAGCAGCATCCCTCGGGGGGGGTACCAAGAGACCCAGTACTTC. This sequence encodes CASSIPRGGYQETQYF.

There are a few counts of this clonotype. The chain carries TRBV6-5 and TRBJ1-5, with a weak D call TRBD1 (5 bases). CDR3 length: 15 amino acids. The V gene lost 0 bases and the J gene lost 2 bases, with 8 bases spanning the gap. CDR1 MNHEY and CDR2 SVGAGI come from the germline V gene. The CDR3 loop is CASSYSIRGNQPQHF. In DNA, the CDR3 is TGTGCCAGCAGTTACTCGATCAGGGGCAATCAGCCCCAGCATTTT.

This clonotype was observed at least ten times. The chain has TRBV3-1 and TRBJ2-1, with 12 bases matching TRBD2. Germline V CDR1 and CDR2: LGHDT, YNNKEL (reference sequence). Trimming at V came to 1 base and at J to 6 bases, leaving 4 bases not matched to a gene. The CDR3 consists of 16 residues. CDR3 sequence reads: CASSQGASGGANEQFF. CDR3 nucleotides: TGTGCCAGCAGCCAAGGGGCTAGCGGGGGGGCCAATGAGCAGTTCTTC.

The CDR3 loop reads CASSPGVDEQYV. In nucleotides, the CDR3 is TGTGCCAGCAGTCCCGGGGTGGACGAGCAGTACGTC. This rearrangement joins TRBV6-6 to TRBJ2-7; D might be TRBD2 (5 bases). The ends were cut back, 5 bases at V and 5 bases at J, with 10 bases in the middle. The length of the CDR3 is 12 residues. Germline V gives CDR1 MNHNY, CDR2 SVGAGI (reference sequence).

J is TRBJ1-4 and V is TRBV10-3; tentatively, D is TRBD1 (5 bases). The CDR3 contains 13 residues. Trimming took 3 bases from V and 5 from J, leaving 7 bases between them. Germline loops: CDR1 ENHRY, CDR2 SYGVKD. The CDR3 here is CAISDGGNEKLFF. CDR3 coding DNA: TGTGCCATCAGTGACGGGGGGAATGAAAAACTGTTTTTT.

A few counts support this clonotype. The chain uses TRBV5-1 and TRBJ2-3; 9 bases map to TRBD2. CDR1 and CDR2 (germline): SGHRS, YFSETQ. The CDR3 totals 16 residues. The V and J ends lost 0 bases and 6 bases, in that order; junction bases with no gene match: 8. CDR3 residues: CASSLALAGAGDTQYF. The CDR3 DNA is TGCGCCAGCAGCTTGGCACTAGCGGGCGCGGGGGATACGCAGTATTTT.

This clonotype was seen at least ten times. The CDR3 sequence is CASSLEMGGAETQYF. The CDR3 DNA sequence: TGTGCCAGCAGCTTGGAGATGGGGGGGGCGGAGACCCAGTACTTC. The chain has TRBV5-4 and TRBJ2-5; D might be TRBD2 (7 bases). Trimming removed 0 bases from V and 5 bases from J, with 14 bases in between. CDR3 size: 15 residues. Germline V lookup: CDR1 SGHNT, CDR2 YYREEE (reference sequence).

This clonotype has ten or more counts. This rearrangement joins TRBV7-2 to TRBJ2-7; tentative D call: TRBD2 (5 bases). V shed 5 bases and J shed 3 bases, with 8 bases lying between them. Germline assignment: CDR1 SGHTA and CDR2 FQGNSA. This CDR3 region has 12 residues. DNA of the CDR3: TGTGCCAGCAGCAGAAGCGGCTACGAGCAGTACTTC. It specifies CASSRSGYEQYF.

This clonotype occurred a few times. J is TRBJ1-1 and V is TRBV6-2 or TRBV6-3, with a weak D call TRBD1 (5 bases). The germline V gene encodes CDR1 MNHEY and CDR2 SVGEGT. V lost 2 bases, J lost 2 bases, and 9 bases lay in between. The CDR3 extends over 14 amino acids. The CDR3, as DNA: TGTGCCAGCAGTTACCCCGACAGTAACACTGAAGCTTTCTTT. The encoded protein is CASSYPDSNTEAFF.

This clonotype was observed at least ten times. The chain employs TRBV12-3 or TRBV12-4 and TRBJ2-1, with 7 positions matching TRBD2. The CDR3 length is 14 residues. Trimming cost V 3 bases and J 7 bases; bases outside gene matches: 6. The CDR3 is CASSFYGLGNEQFF. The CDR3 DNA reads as TGTGCCAGCAGTTTTTATGGACTAGGGAATGAGCAGTTCTTC.

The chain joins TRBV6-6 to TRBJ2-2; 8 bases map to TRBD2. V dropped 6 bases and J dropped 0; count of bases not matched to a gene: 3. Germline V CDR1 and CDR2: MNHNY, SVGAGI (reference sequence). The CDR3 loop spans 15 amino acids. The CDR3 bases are TGTGCCAGCAGACTGGGACTAGCGAACACCGGGGAGCTGTTTTTT. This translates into CASRLGLANTGELFF.

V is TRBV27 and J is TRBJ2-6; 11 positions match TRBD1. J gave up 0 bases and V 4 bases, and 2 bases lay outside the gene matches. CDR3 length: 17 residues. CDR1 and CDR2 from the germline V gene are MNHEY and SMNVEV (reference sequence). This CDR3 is CASSSGQGASGANVLTF. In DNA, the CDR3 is TGTGCCAGCAGTTCCGGACAGGGGGCCTCTGGGGCCAACGTCCTGACTTTC.

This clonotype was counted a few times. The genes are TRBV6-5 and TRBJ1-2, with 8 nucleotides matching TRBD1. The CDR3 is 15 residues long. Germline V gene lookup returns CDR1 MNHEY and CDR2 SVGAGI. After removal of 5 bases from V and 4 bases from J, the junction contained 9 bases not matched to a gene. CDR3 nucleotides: TGTGCCAGCAGTCCGCGACAGGGGCAACTCTATGGCTACACCTTC. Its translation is CASSPRQGQLYGYTF.